The 27 T cell receptor beta chains below were found in one sample sequenced in a study of Ad26.COV2.S vaccination and SARS-CoV-2 variants. The method was immunoSEQ multiplex PCR; TCRdb's version includes in-frame clones alone and lacks a portion of them. Of approximately 460,000 clones in the sample, 80% to 90% are singletons; the top ten hold 1.5% to 2%. Treatment here: roughly 20 received Ad26.COV2.S at low or high dose, single or two shots; 5 received placebo; per-sample allocation not given. Day 63 following the first vaccine or placebo injection was when the samples were taken. This material consisted of peripheral blood, taken in a trial of Ad26.COV2.S vaccine versus placebo. These TCRs come from a person aged 18-65 years who received the Ad26.COV2.S COVID-19 vaccine or a placebo.

The chain uses TRBV5-1 and TRBJ2-1; TRBD1 or TRBD2 may be the D gene (5 bases each). In germline, CDR1 is SGHRS, CDR2 YFSETQ. The CDR3 runs to 16 residues. V was trimmed by 0 bases and J by 7 bases, leaving 17 bases between them. The CDR3 DNA reads as TGCGCCAGCAGCTTGGTGGTCGGGACGCATGGTAATGAGCAGTTCTTC. Amino acid sequence: CASSLVVGTHGNEQFF.

Concerning this clone itself: Compared with germline, one end of the junction differs, possibly owing to a read error. The V gene is TRBV7-2, the J gene TRBJ2-1, with 10 bases fitting TRBD2. There are 16 residues in the CDR3. The V gene's germline CDR1 is SGHTA and CDR2 FQGNSA. The CDR3 nucleotides read TGTGCCAGCAGCCAAGGGACTAGCGCCTCCAACAATGAGCAGTTCTTC. Residues: CASSQGTSASNNEQFF.

The chain employs TRBV6-5 and TRBJ2-2; the D gene is possibly TRBD1 (6 bases). The V end was cut by 6 bases, the J end by 4 bases, with 12 bases between. The CDR3 spans 14 residues. Germline-derived CDR1 and CDR2 are MNHEY and SVGAGI. The CDR3 bases are TGTGCCAGCAGATACGACAGGTTCACCGGGGAGCTGTTTTTT. Protein sequence: CASRYDRFTGELFF.

This chain uses TRBV15 with TRBJ1-2, with D perhaps TRBD1 (6 bases). The V end was cut by 1 base, the J end by 5 bases, with 14 bases between. This CDR3 region has 15 residues. Germline CDR1 is LNHNV and CDR2 is YYDKDF (reference sequence). The CDR3 region has the DNA TGTGCCACCAGCAGAGGCGAACAGGGTAGATATGGCTACACCTTC. It codes for CATSRGEQGRYGYTF.

The rearrangement links TRBV5-1 to TRBJ2-1, with D possibly TRBD1 on 5 matching bases. Trimming took off 0 bases at V and 5 bases at J, with 12 bases between the two ends. The germline V gene has CDR1 SGHRS and CDR2 YFSETQ. There are 15 residues in the CDR3. CDR3 sequence (DNA): TGCGCCAGCAGCTTGGAGTCCAGGGAAAACAATGAGCAGTTCTTC. Translated, it gives CASSLESRENNEQFF. The full variable domain, its missing parts supplied by reference TRBV5-1 and TRBJ2-1, is KAGVTQTPRYLIKTRGQQVTLSCSPISGHRSVSWYQQTPGQGLQFLFEYFSETQRNKGNFPGRFSGRQFSNSRSEMNVSTLELGDSALYLCASSLESRENNEQFFGPGTRLTVL.

The rearrangement links TRBV30 to TRBJ2-3; tentative D call: TRBD2 (7 bases). Germline lookup yields CDR1 GTSNPN and CDR2 SVGIG (reference sequence). There are 13 residues in the CDR3. Trimming stripped 6 bases from V and 5 bases from J, with 15 bases between. DNA for the CDR3: TGTGCCTGTTCTGGGGGAGGGGGAGATACGCAGTATTTT. Amino acid sequence: CACSGGGGDTQYF. The entire variable domain, with the rest obtained from reference TRBV30 and TRBJ2-3, is as follows: SQTIHQWPATLVQPVGSPLSLECTVEGTSNPNLYWYRQAAGRGLQLLFYSVGIGQISSEVPQNLSASRPQDRQFILSSKKLLLSDSGFYLCACSGGGGDTQYFGPGTRLTVL.

This chain links TRBV29-1 with TRBJ2-5; the D is unclear. V was pared by 7 bases and J by 7 bases, with 16 bases between. The V gene's germline CDR1 is SQVTM and CDR2 ANQGSEA. The CDR3 runs to 12 residues. CDR3 sequence (DNA): TGCAGCGCTATGGACGGACCTGTGACCCAGTACTTC. Protein sequence: CSAMDGPVTQYF.

V gene TRBV28 combines with J gene TRBJ1-6; 10 nucleotides agree with TRBD1. The CDR3 length is 18 residues. From germline, CDR1 is MDHEN and CDR2 SYDVKM. J lost 6 bases, V lost 2 bases, and 10 bases had no gene match. This chain's CDR3 is CASSLPRTGGNLNSPLHF. CDR3 sequence (DNA): TGTGCCAGCAGTTTACCACGGACAGGGGGAAATCTTAATTCACCCCTCCACTTT.

This clone was observed a handful of times. The gene calls are TRBV12-3 or TRBV12-4 and TRBJ1-2; TRBD1 might be the D (5 bases). The CDR3 length is 13 residues. V was shortened by 11 bases and J by 8 bases, with 21 bases between the two germline ends. CDR3 in amino acids: CAVRRQGLGGYTF. The CDR3 region has the DNA TGTGCCGTGCGACGTCAGGGCCTGGGGGGCTACACCTTC.

V is TRBV6-5 and J is TRBJ2-3; D not certain. This CDR3 has 15 amino acids. Germline CDR1 MNHEY, CDR2 SVGAGI. Trimming stripped 6 bases from V and 2 bases from J, with 15 bases between. CDR3 nucleotide sequence: TGTGCCAGCAGCGGTAGGTTGGGCCTCACAGATACGCAGTATTTT. It specifies CASSGRLGLTDTQYF.

The chain has TRBV11-2 and TRBJ2-7, with 13 bases fitting TRBD2. Germline CDR1 is SGHAT and CDR2 is FQNNGV. J was trimmed by 5 bases and V by 5 bases; bases with no gene match: 9. This CDR3 is built from 16 residues. The CDR3 nucleotides are TGTGCCAGCAGCCCAACCACTAGCGGGAGGGCCCACGAGCAGTACTTC. This gives the protein CASSPTTSGRAHEQYF.

The V gene is TRBV19, the J gene TRBJ1-2, with a weak D call TRBD1 (5 bases). From germline, CDR1 is LNHDA and CDR2 SQIVND (reference sequence). V gave up 4 bases and J gave up 4 bases, with 16 bases separating them. CDR3 length: 15 amino acids. CDR3 residues: CASSNPKTVLYGYTF. The CDR3, as DNA: TGTGCCAGTAGTAACCCGAAGACAGTTCTCTATGGCTACACCTTC.

The chain combines TRBV7-6 with TRBJ2-5; maybe TRBD1 (6 bases). CDR3 length equals 15 residues. The V gene's germline CDR1 is SGHVS and CDR2 FNYEAQ. V was pared by 5 bases and J by 3 bases, with 16 bases between. The CDR3 DNA reads TGTGCCAGCAGCCTAACAGCAGGGGCTGAAGAGACCCAGTACTTC. Protein product: CASSLTAGAEETQYF.

This clone was seen once. V is TRBV18 and J is TRBJ1-4, with D possibly TRBD1 on 5 matching bases. V lost 8 bases, J lost 8 bases, and 12 bases lay in between. Germline assignment: CDR1 KGHSH and CDR2 LQKENI. The CDR3 length is 12 residues. The CDR3 is CASQQANEKLFF. The DNA for the CDR3 is TGTGCCAGCCAACAGGCAAACGAAAAACTGTTTTTT. Full variable domain (remainder filled in from reference TRBV18 and TRBJ1-4): NAGVMQNPRHLVRRRGQEARLRCSPMKGHSHVYWYRQLPEEGLKFMVYLQKENIIDESGMPKERFSAEFPKEGPSILRIQQVVRGDSAAYFCASQQANEKLFFGSGTQLSVL.

The rearrangement uses TRBV9 and TRBJ2-1, with D uncertain. Germline V gene sequence: CDR1 SGDLS, CDR2 YYNGEE. This CDR3 is built from 11 residues. Trimming removed 4 bases at V and 4 bases at J, with 3 bases between. Here the CDR3 reads CASSRYNEQFF. CDR3 DNA sequence: TGTGCCAGCAGCCGGTACAATGAGCAGTTCTTC.

The chain combines TRBV11-2 with TRBJ2-7, with D perhaps TRBD2 (6 bases). The V gene's germline CDR1 is SGHAT and CDR2 FQNNGV. Deletions cut 5 bases from V and 6 bases from J, with 11 bases between. CDR3 size: 12 residues. The CDR3 DNA reads TGTGCCAGCAGCATACTAGCCCGCGAGCAGTACTTC. This translates into CASSILAREQYF.

The CDR3 DNA is TGTGCCAGCAGCCTCCTGACTAGCACAGATACGCAGTATTTT. Translated, it gives CASSLLTSTDTQYF. J is TRBJ2-3 and V is TRBV7-9; D remains ambiguous. CDR1 and CDR2 from the germline V gene are SEHNR and FQNEAQ (reference sequence). This CDR3 has 14 amino acids. Trimming cost V 5 bases and J 0 bases, with 9 bases left between them. Using reference TRBV7-9 and TRBJ2-3 for the parts outside the CDR3, the full variable domain is DTGVSQNPRHKITKRGQNVTFRCDPISEHNRLYWYRQTLGQGPEFLTYFQNEAQLEKSRLLSDRFSAERPKGSFSTLEIQRTEQGDSAMYLCASSLLTSTDTQYFGPGTRLTVL.

The chain recombines TRBV7-9 with TRBJ2-5, with D possibly being TRBD2 (5 bases). The CDR3 loop spans 14 amino acids. V was shortened by 5 bases and J by 6 bases, with 16 bases between the two germline ends. Germline assignment: CDR1 SEHNR and CDR2 FQNEAQ (reference sequence). CDR3 DNA: TGTGCCAGCAGCACCACCGGGATTAAGAAGACCCAGTACTTC. This codes for CASSTTGIKKTQYF.

V usage is TRBV7-9 and J usage is TRBJ2-1, with D maybe TRBD2 (6 bases). CDR1 is SEHNR, CDR2 FQNEAQ, per germline (reference sequence). The CDR3 extends over 13 amino acids. V was cut by 3 bases and J by 8 bases, with 11 bases left in between. CDR3 in amino acids: CASSFGRLDEQFF. DNA for the CDR3: TGTGCCAGCAGCTTCGGGAGATTGGATGAGCAGTTCTTC.

Notes on this clone: Different DNA sequences within this sample yield the same CDR3. The genes are TRBV28 and TRBJ2-7, with 9 bases identical to TRBD1. Trimming cost V 4 bases and J 3 bases; bases outside gene matches: 1. The CDR3 is 13 amino acids. CDR1 and CDR2 from the germline V gene are MDHEN and SYDVKM. CDR3 amino acids: CASSSGQGYEQYF. The CDR3 bases are TGTGCCAGCAGTTCGGGACAGGGCTACGAGCAGTACTTC. Full variable domain (outside the CDR3, taken from reference TRBV28 and TRBJ2-7): DVKVTQSSRYLVKRTGEKVFLECVQDMDHENMFWYRQDPGLGLRLIYFSYDVKMKEKGDIPEGYSVSREKKERFSLILESASTNQTSMYLCASSSGQGYEQYFGPGTRLTVT.

The genes are TRBV4-3 and TRBJ1-2; D gene ambiguous. Per the germline V gene, CDR1 is LGHNA and CDR2 is YSLEER. V was cut by 0 bases and J by 7 bases, with 24 bases left in between. There are 18 residues in the CDR3. CDR3 protein: CASSQEGYATGPRGGYTF. The CDR3 DNA is TGCGCCAGCAGCCAAGAGGGATATGCGACGGGCCCGCGGGGTGGCTACACCTTC.

This chain links TRBV30 with TRBJ1-2; D is possibly TRBD1 (6 bases). V shed 1 base and J shed 1 base, with 19 bases lying between them. The CDR3 loop spans 17 amino acids. CDR1 is GTSNPN and CDR2 is SVGIG in the germline V gene (reference sequence). This CDR3 reads CAWSGGGWFRDNYGYTF. In nucleotides, the CDR3 is TGTGCCTGGAGTGGCGGGGGCTGGTTTCGTGATAACTATGGCTACACCTTC.

The rearrangement links TRBV25-1 to TRBJ2-5, with TRBD2 identical over 10 bases. Germline loops: CDR1 MGHDK, CDR2 SYGVNS. Trimming at V came to 3 bases and at J to 3 bases, leaving 10 bases not matched to a gene. The CDR3 has 17 residues. The CDR3 sequence is CASSDHVSGRTKETQYF. The CDR3 bases are TGTGCCAGCAGTGATCACGTTAGCGGGAGGACTAAAGAGACCCAGTACTTC.

The chain combines TRBV28 with TRBJ1-2, with D possibly being TRBD1 (5 bases). CDR1 is MDHEN, CDR2 SYDVKM, per germline. The CDR3 consists of 12 residues. The V and J ends lost 7 bases and 5 bases respectively, with 11 bases between them. CDR3 bases: TGTGCCAGCATGACAGAACCATATGGCTACACCTTC. Translated, it gives CASMTEPYGYTF.

V usage is TRBV7-9 and J usage is TRBJ2-7, with D unclear. V gave up 1 base and J gave up 4 bases, with 11 bases separating them. The CDR3 has 14 residues. Germline loops: CDR1 SEHNR, CDR2 FQNEAQ (reference sequence). The CDR3 nucleotides read TGTGCCAGCAGCTTAGAAGGTTTAGGATACGAGCAGTACTTC. Translated, it gives CASSLEGLGYEQYF.

The chain recombines TRBV7-9 with TRBJ1-1, with 9 bases aligning to TRBD1. CDR3 size: 12 residues. The germline V gene has CDR1 SEHNR and CDR2 FQNEAQ (reference sequence). J was trimmed by 5 bases and V by 5 bases; bases with no gene match: 0. Here the CDR3 DNA reads TGTGCCAGCAGCGACAGGGGGACTGAAGCTTTCTTT. Protein: CASSDRGTEAFF. Complete variable domain (other parts from reference TRBV7-9 and TRBJ1-1): DTGVSQNPRHKITKRGQNVTFRCDPISEHNRLYWYRQTLGQGPEFLTYFQNEAQLEKSRLLSDRFSAERPKGSFSTLEIQRTEQGDSAMYLCASSDRGTEAFFGQGTRLTVV.

This chain links TRBV29-1 with TRBJ1-3; weak D call: TRBD1 (6 bases). Germline assignment: CDR1 SQVTM and CDR2 ANQGSEA. The V and J ends lost 6 bases and 4 bases respectively, with 13 bases between them. The CDR3 runs 13 residues. CDR3 nucleotide sequence: TGCAGCGTGAGGGACACTCCAGGAAACACCATATATTTT. Its protein product is CSVRDTPGNTIYF.